The clone carrying this TCR beta chain was detected only once. What it recognizes is unknown. The sample belongs to a study of T cells in localized non-small cell lung cancer. Whole-study results and caveats: In uninvolved adjacent lung, T cell clonality reached its highest value, exceeding tumor. Because only a single region of the tumor was sequenced, heterogeneity remains possible. A median approximately 57 of the top 100 tumor clones appeared in adjacent lung.

V gave up 8 bases and J gave up 4 bases, with 12 bases separating them. The CDR3 has 13 amino acids. The germline CDR1 and CDR2 sequences are SGHRS and YFSETQ. Some clones are missing from TCRdb's copy, which holds only in-frame ones; the method was immunoSEQ multiplex PCR. The table shows about 24,000 clones, with 88% occurring only once. The TCR sequence derives from a woman aged 40-70 years with stage III lung adenocarcinoma. This specimen was peripheral blood mononuclear cells, taken before any cancer treatment. The genes are TRBV5-1 and TRBJ2-2; the D is unclear. CDR3 nucleotide sequence: TGCGCCAGTAACCGACTGGGCACCGGGGAGCTGTTTTTT. Amino acids: CASNRLGTGELFF. The full variable domain, rest sourced from reference TRBV5-1 and TRBJ2-2, is KAGVTQTPRYLIKTRGQQVTLSCSPISGHRSVSWYQQTPGQGLQFLFEYFSETQRNKGNFPGRFSGRQFSNSRSEMNVSTLELGDSALYLCASNRLGTGELFFGEGSRLTVL.